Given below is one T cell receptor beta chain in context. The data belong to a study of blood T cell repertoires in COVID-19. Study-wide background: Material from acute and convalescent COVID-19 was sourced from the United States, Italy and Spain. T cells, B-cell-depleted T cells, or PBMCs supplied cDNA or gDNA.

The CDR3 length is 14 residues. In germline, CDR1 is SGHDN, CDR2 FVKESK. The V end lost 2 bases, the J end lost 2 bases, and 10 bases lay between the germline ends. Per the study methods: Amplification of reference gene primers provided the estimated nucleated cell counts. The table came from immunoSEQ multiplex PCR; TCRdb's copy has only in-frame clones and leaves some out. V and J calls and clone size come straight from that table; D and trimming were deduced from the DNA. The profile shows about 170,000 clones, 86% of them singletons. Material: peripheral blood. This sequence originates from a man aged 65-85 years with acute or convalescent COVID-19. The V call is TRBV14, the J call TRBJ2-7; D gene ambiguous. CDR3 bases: TGTGCCAGCAGCCAAATAGAGCGCCCCTACGAGCAGTACTTC. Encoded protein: CASSQIERPYEQYF.